This T cell receptor beta chain stems from a study of T cell repertoires in cytomegalovirus infection (dated by TCRdb to the late 2010s). Regarding the study in general: Recently identified HLA-C-restricted CMV epitopes, whose presentation resists viral immunomodulation, were targeted by peptide stimulations together with well-studied HLA-B-restricted epitopes. Donor HLA type was relevant to the analysis, as public TCR beta signatures indicated carriage of CMV infection together with the matching HLA type. The full study reports these points: In both this cohort and an independent approximately 370-donor cohort, the cumulative frequency of public TCR beta family members distinguished carriers of CMV infection plus the relevant HLA type. The ex vivo response was dominated by HLA-C-restricted CMV-specific TCR beta clonotypes, which also provided the single most frequent clonotype in two of eight donors.

The treatment or condition label for this specimen denotes: in vitro stimulation with specific CMV peptide epitopes to enrich CMV-specific T cells. This clonotype was counted a few times. Its antigen is still unknown. There are no base qualities to consult, and no much larger clone falls within one base. The sample was run on an Illumina HiSeq 1500. TCRdb's own reprocessing of the public reads used fastp at Q25 and MiXCR and kept productive beta chains. CDR3 protein sequences are deduplicated, and each keeps its most common genes and DNA. For this sample the table gives about 500,000 distinct CDR3 sequences, of which roughly a third were detected only once. Clones ranked in the top ten supply about 17% of the sample. From the cysteine up to the phenylalanine, the CDR3 has a length of 13 residues. Kept here is only the CDR3 DNA, which spans 39 bases and is read in frame from base 1. Clipping removes 5 bases from V and 15 bases from J, with 13 as the unmatched junction base count. The germline V gene (reference sequence) specifies SEHNR as CDR1 and FQNEAQ as CDR2.

The receptor was derived from a human donor in good health (CMV status not recorded). Some clones in this sample may be carry-over from other donors' samples. Recombination linked TRBV7-9 to TRBJ2-1; 7 bases in the junction line up with TRBD2. Sample: cultured PBMCs, taken from culture after CMV antigen stimulation. The sequenced DNA: TGTGCCAGCAGCCTAAGAGGGGCGGGACTACCGTTCTTC. Translation gives CASSLRGAGLPFF.